The clone carrying this TCR beta chain came up many times. Its specificity is unknown. Next came a second PCR, run for about 6 to 11 cycles, which used a sample-barcoded 5' primer along with a J-beta primer mix. MiXCR was run by TCRdb on the 5' RACE reads, yielding one entry per CDR3 protein. This repertoire shows about 650,000 distinct CDR3 sequences, 52% found once; its top ten account for roughly 12%. The entry originates in a study of blood T cells in healthy people across ages. Study overall: Per two T cells, template switching captured roughly one barcoded beta molecule.

From germline, CDR1 is MDHEN and CDR2 SYDVKM. The germline V and J ends were trimmed by 5 bases and 2 bases, with 19 bases remaining between them. This CDR3 has 16 amino acids. Study-wide results and caveats: It was not known whether donors were CMV positive (a possible confounder of expanded clonotype changes).

Drawing of peripheral blood yielded about 9.6 milliliters from each donor. The receptor was isolated from a woman at least 80 years old in good health. This chain uses TRBV28 with TRBJ2-7; D tentatively reads TRBD1 or TRBD2 (6 bases each). Input material: blood. The CDR3 DNA reads as TGTGCCAGCAGTCCTACCTATGGGGGGCTCCCCTACGAGCAGTACTTC. Protein sequence: CASSPTYGGLPYEQYF. Full variable domain (rest looked up from reference TRBV28 and TRBJ2-7): DVKVTQSSRYLVKRTGEKVFLECVQDMDHENMFWYRQDPGLGLRLIYFSYDVKMKEKGDIPEGYSVSREKKERFSLILESASTNQTSMYLCASSPTYGGLPYEQYFGPGTRLTVT.